The T cell receptor (beta chain) under discussion was sequenced for a study of OX40 agonist ivuxolimab in advanced cancers. Study overall: The treatment was a fully human IgG2 OX40 agonist, ivuxolimab. There were three patients with partial responses, one having hepatocellular carcinoma and two cutaneous melanoma.

This CDR3 is built from 13 residues. Germline V lookup: CDR1 MNHNY, CDR2 SVGAGI (reference sequence). V lost 1 base to trimming and J lost 6 bases, with 10 bases between them. Broader study findings: People who partly responded at 0.1-3.0 mg/kg had some of the least clonal expansion seen.

The repertoire was sequenced with immunoSEQ multiplex PCR; TCRdb's copy has only in-frame clones and lacks some. The data contain about 67,000 clones, roughly 85% of them seen just once; the ten biggest clones take up under 2.5%. Comments on this clone: Its antigen is currently unknown.

Sequences were derived from CD4+ or CD8+ T cells sorted from blood, sampled in a trial of the OX40 agonist ivuxolimab. J is TRBJ2-7 and V is TRBV6-6; the D is unclear. This TCR derives from an adult with an advanced solid tumor such as melanoma, head and neck, liver or kidney cancer. CDR3 sequence reads: CASSYFVRAEQYF. For the CDR3, the DNA is TGTGCCAGCAGTTACTTTGTAAGGGCCGAGCAGTACTTC.